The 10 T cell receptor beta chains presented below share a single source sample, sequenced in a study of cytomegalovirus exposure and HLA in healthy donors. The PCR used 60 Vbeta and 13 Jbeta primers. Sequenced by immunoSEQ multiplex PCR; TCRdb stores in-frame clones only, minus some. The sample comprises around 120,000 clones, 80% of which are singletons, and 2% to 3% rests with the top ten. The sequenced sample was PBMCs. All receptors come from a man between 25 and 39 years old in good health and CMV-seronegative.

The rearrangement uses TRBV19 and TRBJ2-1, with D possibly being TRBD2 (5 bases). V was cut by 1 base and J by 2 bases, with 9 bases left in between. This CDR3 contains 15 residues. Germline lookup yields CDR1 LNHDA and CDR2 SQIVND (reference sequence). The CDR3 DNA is TGTGCCAGTAGTATAGGGGGAGTCACCTACAATGAGCAGTTCTTC. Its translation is CASSIGGVTYNEQFF.

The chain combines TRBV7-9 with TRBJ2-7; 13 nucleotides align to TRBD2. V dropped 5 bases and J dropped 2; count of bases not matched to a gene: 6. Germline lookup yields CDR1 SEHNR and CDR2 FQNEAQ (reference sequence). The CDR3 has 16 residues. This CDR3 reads CASSGKLAGGPYEQYF. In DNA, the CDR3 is TGTGCCAGCAGCGGAAAACTAGCGGGAGGGCCCTACGAGCAGTACTTC.

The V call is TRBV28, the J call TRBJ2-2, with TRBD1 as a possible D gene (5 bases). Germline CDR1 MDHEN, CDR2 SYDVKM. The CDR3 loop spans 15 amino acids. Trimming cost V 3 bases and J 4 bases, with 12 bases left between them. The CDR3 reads CASSFKGPSTGELFF. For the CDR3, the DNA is TGTGCCAGCAGTTTCAAGGGGCCAAGCACCGGGGAGCTGTTTTTT.

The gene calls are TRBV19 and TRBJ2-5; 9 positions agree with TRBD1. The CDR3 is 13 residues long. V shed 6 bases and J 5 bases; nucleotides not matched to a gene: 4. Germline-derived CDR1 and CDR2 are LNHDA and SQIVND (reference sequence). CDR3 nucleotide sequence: TGTGCCAGTAGGACAGGGGGTTTCGAGACCCAGTACTTC. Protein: CASRTGGFETQYF.

For the CDR3, the DNA is TGTGCCAGCAGCCCCTTTTCTACCTACGAGCAGTACTTC. This codes for CASSPFSTYEQYF. The gene calls are TRBV11-2 and TRBJ2-7; D is undetermined. Trimming removed 5 bases at V and 2 bases at J, with 10 bases between. Per germline, CDR1 SGHAT and CDR2 FQNNGV. The CDR3 covers 13 residues. The full variable domain, rest sourced from reference TRBV11-2 and TRBJ2-7, is EAGVAQSPRYKIIEKRQSVAFWCNPISGHATLYWYQQILGQGPKLLIQFQNNGVVDDSQLPKDRFSAERLKGVDSTLKIQPAKLEDSAVYLCASSPFSTYEQYFGPGTRLTVT.

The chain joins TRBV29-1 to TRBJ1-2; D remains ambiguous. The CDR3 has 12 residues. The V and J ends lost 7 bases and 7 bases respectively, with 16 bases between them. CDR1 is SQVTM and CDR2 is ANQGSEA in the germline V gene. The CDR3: CSASETRFGYTF. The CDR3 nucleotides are TGCAGCGCGTCGGAGACTCGTTTTGGCTACACCTTC. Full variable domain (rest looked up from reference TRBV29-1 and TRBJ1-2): SAVISQKPSRDICQRGTSLTIQCQVDSQVTMMFWYRQQPGQSLTLIATANQGSEATYESGFVIDKFPISRPNLTFSTLTVSNMSPEDSSIYLCSASETRFGYTFGSGTRLTVV.

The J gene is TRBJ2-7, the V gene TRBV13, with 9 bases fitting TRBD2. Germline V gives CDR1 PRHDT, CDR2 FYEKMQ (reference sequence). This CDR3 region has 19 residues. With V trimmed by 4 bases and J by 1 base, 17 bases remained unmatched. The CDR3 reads CASSSTWGAGGGPSYEQYF. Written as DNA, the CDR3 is TGTGCCAGCAGCTCGACCTGGGGGGCGGGAGGGGGTCCTTCCTACGAGCAGTACTTC. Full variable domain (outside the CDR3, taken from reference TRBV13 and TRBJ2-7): AAGVIQSPRHLIKEKRETATLKCYPIPRHDTVYWYQQGPGQDPQFLISFYEKMQSDKGSIPDRFSAQQFSDYHSELNMSSLELGDSALYFCASSSTWGAGGGPSYEQYFGPGTRLTVT.

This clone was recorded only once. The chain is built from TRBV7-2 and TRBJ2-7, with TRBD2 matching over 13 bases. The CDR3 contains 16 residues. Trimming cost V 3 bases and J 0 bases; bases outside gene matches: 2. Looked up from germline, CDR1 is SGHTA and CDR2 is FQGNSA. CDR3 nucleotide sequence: TGTGCCAGCAGCTTTAGACTAGCGGGAGGCTCCTACGAGCAGTACTTC. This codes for CASSFRLAGGSYEQYF.

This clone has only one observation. CDR3 amino acids: CASSFRQGRGSEQYF. The CDR3 region has the DNA TGCGCCAGCAGTTTTCGACAGGGGCGTGGTAGCGAGCAGTACTTC. The chain has TRBV5-1 and TRBJ2-5, with 8 bases identical to TRBD1. The assigned J gene may be wrong: the sequence end matches TRBJ2-7 better. The germline V gene encodes CDR1 SGHRS and CDR2 YFSETQ. CDR3 length equals 15 residues.

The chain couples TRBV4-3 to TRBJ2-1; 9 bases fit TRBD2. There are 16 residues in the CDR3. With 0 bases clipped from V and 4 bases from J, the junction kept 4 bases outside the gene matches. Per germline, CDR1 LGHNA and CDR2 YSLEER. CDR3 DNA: TGCGCCAGCAGCCAAGAGGGACTAGCAGCGTACAATGAGCAGTTCTTC. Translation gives CASSQEGLAAYNEQFF.